A single sample is the source of the 9 T cell receptor beta chains below, sequenced in a study of blood T cell repertoires in COVID-19. This table comes from immunoSEQ multiplex PCR, and its TCRdb copy is limited to in-frame clones, with some not included. The sample holds tens of thousands of clones, over 75% seen once. Sequencing was done on a sample of peripheral blood. These receptors were collected from a man aged 40-49 years with acute or convalescent COVID-19.

The chain combines TRBV7-8 with TRBJ1-6, with 9 bases that match TRBD1. In germline, CDR1 is SGHVS, CDR2 FQNEAQ. Losses at the gene ends were 4 bases for V and 6 bases for J; bases not matched to a gene: 10. This CDR3 comprises 17 residues. The CDR3 DNA reads TGTGCCAGCAGCTACCCGGCGGGACAGGGTGGTAATTCACCCCTCCACTTT. The encoded protein is CASSYPAGQGGNSPLHF.

The chain couples TRBV6-5 to TRBJ1-1, with D maybe TRBD1 (5 bases). The CDR3 totals 15 residues. Deletions cut 3 bases from V and 5 bases from J, with 16 bases between. The V gene's germline CDR1 is MNHEY and CDR2 SVGAGI. The CDR3: CASSYRFRGGTEAFF. For the CDR3, the DNA is TGTGCCAGCAGTTATCGGTTTAGGGGAGGTACTGAAGCTTTCTTT.

This sequence joins TRBV16 and TRBJ2-2; a weak D match, TRBD1 (6 bases). The CDR3 sequence is 12 residues long. Germline CDR1 is KGHSY and CDR2 is FQNENV. V was trimmed by 5 bases and J by 11 bases, leaving 12 bases between them. CDR3 nucleotides: TGTGCCAGCAGCGACTGGGGGCGTGAGCTGTTTTTT. Translating it yields CASSDWGRELFF.

The rearrangement uses TRBV5-4 and TRBJ2-5, with TRBD1 matching over 9 bases. The trim removed 3 bases at V and 0 bases at J, leaving 6 bases unmatched. This CDR3 has 16 residues. Looked up from germline, CDR1 is SGHNT and CDR2 is YYREEE (reference sequence). The DNA of the CDR3 is TGTGCCAGCAGCTACGGACAGGGGCCATACCAAGAGACCCAGTACTTC. The encoded protein is CASSYGQGPYQETQYF.

The rearrangement uses TRBV6-1 and TRBJ1-5; maybe TRBD1 (5 bases). V was cut by 3 bases and J by 7 bases, with 16 bases left in between. This CDR3 comprises 15 residues. Germline-derived CDR1 and CDR2 are MNHNS and SASEGT. The chain's CDR3 is CASSDSQARTQPQHF. The CDR3 DNA reads as TGTGCCAGCAGTGATTCACAGGCCCGTACCCAGCCCCAGCATTTT.

CDR3 nucleotides: TGTGCCAGCAGCTTCATTGGGACTAGCGGGAGGGATGAGCAGTTCTTC. Protein: CASSFIGTSGRDEQFF. The chain carries TRBV7-2 and TRBJ2-1, with 16 nucleotides matching TRBD2. The CDR3 length is 16 residues. CDR1 SGHTA and CDR2 FQGNSA come from the germline V gene. V lost 3 bases to trimming and J lost 8 bases; unmatched junction nucleotides: 4.

J is TRBJ1-2 and V is TRBV7-9, with 7 bases identical to TRBD1. After removal of 4 bases from V and 6 bases from J, the junction contained 11 bases not matched to a gene. The CDR3 spans 15 residues. Germline CDR1 and CDR2: SEHNR and FQNEAQ (reference sequence). The CDR3 sequence is CASSSNDREAHGYTF. The DNA for the CDR3 is TGTGCCAGCAGCTCAAACGACAGGGAGGCCCATGGCTACACCTTC.

This rearrangement joins TRBV4-2 to TRBJ2-1; 12 nucleotides line up with TRBD2. Per the germline V gene, CDR1 is LGHNA and CDR2 is YNFKEQ. Germline trimming cut 4 bases from V and 4 bases from J; bases unmatched to any gene: 5. There are 16 residues in the CDR3. The CDR3 loop is CASSPFTSGGYNEQFF. The CDR3, as DNA: TGTGCCAGCAGCCCATTTACTAGCGGGGGGTACAATGAGCAGTTCTTC.

This sequence joins TRBV29-1 and TRBJ2-1, with D perhaps TRBD2 (5 bases). The germline V and J ends were trimmed by 6 bases and 4 bases, with 16 bases remaining between them. CDR3 length: 14 residues. Germline lookup yields CDR1 SQVTM and CDR2 ANQGSEA. CDR3 region: CSVDRASGYNEQFF. The CDR3 nucleotides read TGCAGCGTAGACCGGGCCTCGGGGTACAATGAGCAGTTCTTC.